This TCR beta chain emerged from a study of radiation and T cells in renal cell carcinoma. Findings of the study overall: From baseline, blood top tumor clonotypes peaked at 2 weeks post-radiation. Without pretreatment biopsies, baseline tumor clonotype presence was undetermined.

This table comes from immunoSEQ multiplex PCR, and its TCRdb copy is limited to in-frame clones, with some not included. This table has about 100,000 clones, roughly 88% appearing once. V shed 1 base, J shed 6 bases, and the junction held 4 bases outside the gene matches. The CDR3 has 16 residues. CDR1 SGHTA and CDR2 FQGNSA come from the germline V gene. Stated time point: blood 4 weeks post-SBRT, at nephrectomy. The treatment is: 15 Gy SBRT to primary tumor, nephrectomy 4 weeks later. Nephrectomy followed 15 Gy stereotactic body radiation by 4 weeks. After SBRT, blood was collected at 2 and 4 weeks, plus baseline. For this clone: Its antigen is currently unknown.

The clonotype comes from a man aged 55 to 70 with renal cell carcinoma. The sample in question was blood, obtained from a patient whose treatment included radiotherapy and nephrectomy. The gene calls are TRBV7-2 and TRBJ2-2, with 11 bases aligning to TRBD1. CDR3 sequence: CASSLGPGQGAGELFF. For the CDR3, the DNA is TGTGCCAGCAGCTTAGGACCGGGACAGGGGGCCGGGGAGCTGTTTTTT.